This T cell receptor beta chain was recorded in a study of shared clonotypes between healthy human individuals. A word on this clone: Just one base apart from a much larger clone, this may be a read error. Other DNA sequences in the sample encode the same CDR3.

Each of the donors was a healthy adult who was HIV-negative and had not had a recent acute infection or vaccination. Assay used: immunoSEQ multiplex PCR; TCRdb lists only in-frame clones, some missing. The profile shows around 690,000 clones, 80% to 95% of them singletons. Looked up from germline, CDR1 is SGHTS and CDR2 is YDEGEE. J lost 0 bases, V lost 2 bases, and 2 bases had no gene match. The CDR3 consists of 15 residues. The J gene is TRBJ1-5, the V gene TRBV5-8, with 7 bases fitting TRBD1. The sample taken for sequencing was memory CD8+ T cells from PBMCs. Stated subset: CD45RO+ cells pooled with CCR7-negative TemRA cells. The clonotype was recovered from a man younger than 35 in good health. Some clones in this sample may be carry-over from other donors' samples. As DNA, the CDR3 is TGTGCCAGCAGCTTACAGGGGTTTAGCAATCAGCCCCAGCATTTT. This gives the protein CASSLQGFSNQPQHF.